The 27 T cell receptor beta chains reported below all come from one sample, sequenced in a study of PD-1 blockade in classical Hodgkin lymphoma. The repertoire was sequenced with immunoSEQ multiplex PCR; TCRdb's copy has only in-frame clones and lacks some. The sample holds 20,000 to 30,000 clones; more than 75% are singletons and the top ten take around 2.6%. Relapses following autologous stem cell transplantation were seen in all patients, with brentuximab vedotin exposure varying. Here the sequenced sample was peripheral blood mononuclear cells (PBMCs), taken at baseline. The receptors derive from a human donor with classical Hodgkin lymphoma.

This clone has just one count. CDR3 residues: CASSPNGGSSGDTQYF. Written as DNA, the CDR3 is TGCGCCAGCAGCCCGAACGGGGGTAGCAGCGGAGATACGCAGTATTTT. This rearrangement joins TRBV5-1 to TRBJ2-3, with TRBD2 as a possible D gene (6 bases). CDR1 is SGHRS, CDR2 YFSETQ, per germline. The V and J ends lost 4 bases and 5 bases respectively, with 20 bases between them. The CDR3 length is 16 residues.

The chain combines TRBV5-1 with TRBJ1-1; the D is unclear. The CDR3 is 14 amino acids. Germline V gives CDR1 SGHRS, CDR2 YFSETQ. V was shortened by 4 bases and J by 1 base, with 11 bases between the two germline ends. CDR3 sequence (DNA): TGCGCCAGCAGCCGCGATGCCACGAACACTGAAGCTTTCTTT. Its protein product is CASSRDATNTEAFF.

By its share, this clone is medium-sized (0.01 to 0.1%). The chain recombines TRBV5-1 with TRBJ1-4, with 7 bases identical to TRBD1. The CDR3 contains 15 residues. With 2 bases clipped from V and 4 bases from J, the junction kept 5 bases outside the gene matches. Per germline, CDR1 SGHRS and CDR2 YFSETQ. The CDR3 DNA sequence: TGCGCCAGCAGCTTAAGGGACAGCAGTAATGAAAAACTGTTTTTT. This sequence encodes CASSLRDSSNEKLFF.

This chain uses TRBV2 with TRBJ2-3; D might be TRBD2 (6 bases). The CDR3 sequence is 14 residues long. Germline V gene data show CDR1 as SNHLY and CDR2 as FYNNEI. Between the trimmed V and J ends, which lost 7 bases and 0 bases, there was a span of 11 bases. This chain's CDR3 is CASKAGSSTDTQYF. CDR3 bases: TGTGCCAGCAAAGCCGGGAGCAGCACAGATACGCAGTATTTT.

This clone appeared once. The chain links TRBV7-9 to TRBJ1-3; unclear D gene. The CDR3 is 15 residues long. Germline values: CDR1 SEHNR, CDR2 FQNEAQ (reference sequence). V shed 1 base and J shed 0 bases, with 7 bases lying between them. For the CDR3, the DNA is TGTGCCAGCAGCTTAGAATCCAGCTCTGGAAACACCATATATTTT. Translating gives CASSLESSSGNTIYF.

The V gene is TRBV5-1, the J gene TRBJ1-1; D not resolved. The CDR3 is made up of 14 amino acids. Germline V gene data show CDR1 as SGHRS and CDR2 as YFSETQ. The ends were cut back, 2 bases at V and 5 bases at J, with 13 bases in the middle. The CDR3 sequence: CASSLSPGSTEAFF. Written as DNA, the CDR3 is TGCGCCAGCAGCTTATCGCCGGGATCGACTGAAGCTTTCTTT.

The V gene is TRBV5-1, the J gene TRBJ2-3; unclear D gene. This CDR3 comprises 13 residues. Trimming cost V 7 bases and J 1 base, with 10 bases left between them. Per germline, CDR1 SGHRS and CDR2 YFSETQ. CDR3 bases: TGCGCCAGCGCTGAGGCCCGCACAGATACGCAGTATTTT. Its protein is CASAEARTDTQYF.

The chain has TRBV7-2 and TRBJ2-7; TRBD2 is a possible D gene (5 bases). Trimming took off 3 bases at V and 4 bases at J, with 10 bases between the two ends. Germline V gives CDR1 SGHTA, CDR2 FQGNSA. The CDR3 consists of 13 residues. CDR3 amino acids: CASSFGEGYEQYF. The CDR3 DNA is TGTGCCAGCAGCTTCGGGGAAGGGTACGAGCAGTACTTC.

J is TRBJ1-6 and V is TRBV18; D remains ambiguous. The CDR3 extends over 14 amino acids. V dropped 3 bases and J dropped 9 bases, with 12 bases sitting between them. Germline values: CDR1 KGHSH, CDR2 LQKENI. Here the CDR3 DNA reads TGTGCCAGCTCACCGGCCCCTGGAAGTTCACCCCTCCACTTT. It codes for CASSPAPGSSPLHF.

The sample holds a few counts of this clone. The V and J genes are TRBV5-1 and TRBJ2-2; D is possibly TRBD2 (5 bases). This CDR3 spans 15 amino acids. The V end lost 1 base, the J end lost 0 bases, and 7 bases lay between the germline ends. Per germline, CDR1 SGHRS and CDR2 YFSETQ. As DNA, the CDR3 is TGCGCCAGCAGCTTGTCGACTACGAACACCGGGGAGCTGTTTTTT. It encodes CASSLSTTNTGELFF.

As regards this clone: The junction shows a germline mismatch at one end, possibly a read error. This chain uses TRBV9 with TRBJ2-2; weak D call: TRBD1 (6 bases). The CDR3 spans 14 residues. Looked up from germline, CDR1 is SGDLS and CDR2 is YYNGEE. Here the CDR3 reads CASSQTGNIGELFF. The CDR3 DNA reads TGTGCCAGCAGCCAAACAGGGAACATCGGGGAGCTGTTTTTT.

V gene TRBV9 combines with J gene TRBJ2-3, with D maybe TRBD1 (5 bases). V lost 1 base and J 3 bases, leaving 15 bases between the germline ends. This CDR3 comprises 16 residues. CDR1 is SGDLS, CDR2 YYNGEE, per germline. CDR3 residues: CASSVFGASSTDTQYF. For the CDR3, the DNA is TGTGCCAGCAGCGTATTTGGGGCGTCGAGTACAGATACGCAGTATTTT.

This chain joins TRBV6-1 and TRBJ2-5, with TRBD1 matching over 9 bases. This CDR3 spans 16 amino acids. Germline V lookup: CDR1 MNHNS, CDR2 SASEGT. V lost 1 base and J lost 3; bases outside the gene matches: 6. The DNA for the CDR3 is TGTGCCAGCAGTGAAGTAGGGACAGGGTGGGAAGAGACCCAGTACTTC. This translates into CASSEVGTGWEETQYF.

This sequence joins TRBV9 and TRBJ1-2; D ambiguous. Trimming removed 4 bases at V and 2 bases at J, with 9 bases between. The CDR3 sequence is 13 residues long. Germline V gene lookup returns CDR1 SGDLS and CDR2 YYNGEE. The DNA for the CDR3 is TGTGCCAGCAGCCGCGGAGGAAACTATGGCTACACCTTC. Translated: CASSRGGNYGYTF.

The CDR3 loop is CASSQSSQGQFQETQYF. Written as DNA, the CDR3 is TGCGCCAGCAGTCAATCGTCCCAAGGACAGTTCCAAGAGACCCAGTACTTC. This chain links TRBV23-1 with TRBJ2-5, with D possibly TRBD1 on 6 matching bases. TRBV23-1 is an ORF for which the function is uncertain. The CDR3 sequence is 17 residues long. V lost 0 bases, J lost 1 base, and 15 bases lay in between.

This clone was seen a few times. The chain links TRBV7-9 to TRBJ1-3; no definite D call. Per germline, CDR1 SEHNR and CDR2 FQNEAQ (reference sequence). Deletions cut 3 bases from V and 6 bases from J, with 9 bases between. The CDR3 runs to 13 residues. For the CDR3, the DNA is TGTGCCAGCAGCTTTGAGGGTATAAACACCATATATTTT. This gives the protein CASSFEGINTIYF.

This chain links TRBV9 with TRBJ2-3; D could derive from TRBD1 or TRBD2 (5 bases each). Trimming stripped 3 bases from V and 1 base from J, with 12 bases between. The length of the CDR3 is 15 residues. CDR1 and CDR2 from the germline V gene are SGDLS and YYNGEE. Here the CDR3 reads CASSARGHGTDTQYF. DNA for the CDR3: TGTGCCAGCAGCGCCCGGGGCCATGGCACAGATACGCAGTATTTT. Combining the CDR3 with reference TRBV9 and TRBJ2-3 gives the whole variable domain DSGVTQTPKHLITATGQRVTLRCSPRSGDLSVYWYQQSLDQGLQFLIQYYNGEERAKGNILERFSAQQFPDLHSELNLSSLELGDSALYFCASSARGHGTDTQYFGPGTRLTVL.

The V gene is TRBV7-9, the J gene TRBJ2-2; D perhaps matches TRBD2 (6 bases). V lost 5 bases and J lost 0, with 10 bases in between. Germline CDR1 SEHNR, CDR2 FQNEAQ (reference sequence). The CDR3 extends over 15 amino acids. CDR3 bases: TGTGCCAGCAGCCGACGGGACTCGAACACCGGGGAGCTGTTTTTT. This gives the protein CASSRRDSNTGELFF.

This chain links TRBV7-9 with TRBJ1-6; 7 positions agree with TRBD1. Per germline, CDR1 SEHNR and CDR2 FQNEAQ (reference sequence). The CDR3 length is 13 residues. The J segment lost 9 bases and the V segment lost 5 bases, leaving 4 bases of the junction unmatched. Here the CDR3 reads CASSPRTGSPLHF. The CDR3 DNA is TGTGCCAGCAGCCCGAGGACAGGTTCACCCCTCCACTTT.

The V call is TRBV5-1, the J call TRBJ1-1; D not resolved. This CDR3 is built from 14 residues. V gave up 3 bases and J gave up 5 bases, with 14 bases separating them. Germline loops: CDR1 SGHRS, CDR2 YFSETQ. CDR3 sequence: CASSSGSWRTEAFF. The CDR3 DNA sequence: TGCGCCAGCAGCTCCGGCAGCTGGAGGACTGAAGCTTTCTTT.

The CDR3 region has the DNA TGTGCCAGCAGTACTCGGGACCCAAGGGTGAGCTCCTACAATGAGCAGTTCTTC. Translation gives CASSTRDPRVSSYNEQFF. The chain employs TRBV27 and TRBJ2-1, with D perhaps given as TRBD1 or TRBD2 (5 bases each). V lost 5 bases and J lost 0, with 20 bases in between. Germline lookup yields CDR1 MNHEY and CDR2 SMNVEV (reference sequence). CDR3 size: 18 residues.

The chain is built from TRBV7-8 and TRBJ2-3; 11 positions match TRBD2. Germline trimming cut 5 bases from V and 2 bases from J; bases unmatched to any gene: 6. Germline values: CDR1 SGHVS, CDR2 FQNEAQ. The CDR3 totals 16 residues. CDR3 in DNA: TGTGCCAGCAGCGAGGGGACTAGCGGATCCACAGATACGCAGTATTTT. This translates into CASSEGTSGSTDTQYF.

V gene TRBV6-5 combines with J gene TRBJ1-1, with a possible D match to TRBD1 (6 bases). Germline CDR1 MNHEY, CDR2 SVGAGI. This CDR3 is built from 13 residues. V was cut by 5 bases and J by 10 bases, with 17 bases left in between. The CDR3 bases are TGTGCCAGCAGTGCCGGGACATGGGCGCCAGCTTTCTTT. It translates to CASSAGTWAPAFF.

CDR3 nucleotide sequence: TGTGCCAGTACCCGGGGGGGTTTGAACTATGGCTACACCTTC. As protein: CASTRGGLNYGYTF. The rearrangement links TRBV19 to TRBJ1-2, with D maybe TRBD1 (5 bases). Trimming pared 7 bases from V and 2 bases from J, leaving 14 bases between. Germline CDR1 LNHDA, CDR2 SQIVND (reference sequence). The CDR3 consists of 14 residues. The whole variable domain, remainder taken from reference TRBV19 and TRBJ1-2, is DGGITQSPKYLFRKEGQNVTLSCEQNLNHDAMYWYRQDPGQGLRLIYYSQIVNDFQKGDIAEGYSVSREKKESFPLTVTSAQKNPTAFYLCASTRGGLNYGYTFGSGTRLTVV.

CDR3 bases: TGTGCCAGCAGTTTGGTGACAGGGGATTCGGATGGCTACACCTTC. It translates to CASSLVTGDSDGYTF. The J gene is TRBJ1-2, the V gene TRBV6-5, with 8 positions matching TRBD1. CDR1 and CDR2 (germline): MNHEY, SVGAGI. This CDR3 has 15 residues. V lost 4 bases, J lost 6 bases, and 10 bases stayed unmatched.

The rearrangement links TRBV4-1 to TRBJ1-5; D perhaps matches TRBD1 (5 bases). The V gene lost 1 base and the J gene lost 1 base, with 17 bases spanning the gap. Germline V gene data show CDR1 as MGHRA and CDR2 as YSYEKL. This CDR3 spans 18 amino acids. This CDR3 is CASSQVVQGKWSNQPQHF. CDR3 nucleotide sequence: TGCGCCAGCAGCCAAGTTGTCCAGGGAAAGTGGAGCAATCAGCCCCAGCATTTT.

The chain uses TRBV7-9 and TRBJ1-6, with D perhaps TRBD1 (6 bases). This CDR3 contains 16 residues. Germline assignment: CDR1 SEHNR and CDR2 FQNEAQ (reference sequence). Trimming stripped 5 bases from V and 13 bases from J, with 24 bases between. Written as DNA, the CDR3 is TGTGCCAGCAGCGTCGCTGGTGGCAGGGGAAGTAGGCCCCTCCACTTT. Encoded protein: CASSVAGGRGSRPLHF. The full variable domain, its missing parts supplied by reference TRBV7-9 and TRBJ1-6, is DTGVSQNPRHKITKRGQNVTFRCDPISEHNRLYWYRQTLGQGPEFLTYFQNEAQLEKSRLLSDRFSAERPKGSFSTLEIQRTEQGDSAMYLCASSVAGGRGSRPLHFGNGTRLTVT.